The source of this TCR beta chain is a study of regulatory dendritic cells for organ transplantation. This CDR3 spans 13 amino acids. Germline CDR1 is SGDLS and CDR2 is YYNGEE. Deletions cut 6 bases from V and 0 bases from J, with 9 bases between. Assay used: immunoSEQ multiplex PCR; TCRdb lists only in-frame clones, some missing. Seen here are approximately 12,000 clones, roughly 60% observed once, and the top ten hold roughly 1.2%. To note about this clone: The antigen is undetermined.

Sorted subsets were CFSE-labeled and cultured around five days with allogeneic dendritic cells. This TCR derives from a human donor in good health. What was sequenced was naive CD8+ T cells from blood cultured with dendritic cells. The subset was: CD45RA+ naive T cells. This chain uses TRBV9 with TRBJ1-2; no definite D call. The CDR3 coding sequence is TGTGCCAGCAAAGATACAGCTAACTATGGCTACACCTTC. As protein: CASKDTANYGYTF.